The 3 T cell receptor beta chains given below trace back to one sample, sequenced in a study of blood T cell repertoires in COVID-19. TCRdb's copy holds only in-frame clones and misses some; the assay was immunoSEQ multiplex PCR. The data contain 400,000 to 550,000 clones, 87% of them singletons. Sequencing input: PBMCs or T cells enriched from blood (not recorded which). The receptor source for this set is a woman between 18 and 29 years old with acute COVID-19.

The V gene is TRBV13, the J gene TRBJ1-1, with D unclear. Trimming left V 5 bases short and J 6 bases short, with 10 bases between. Germline V CDR1 and CDR2: PRHDT, FYEKMQ (reference sequence). The CDR3 has 12 amino acids. CDR3 loop: CASSQRRAEAFF. CDR3 bases: TGTGCCAGCAGCCAAAGGCGGGCTGAAGCTTTCTTT.

This clone has just one count. The chain uses TRBV14 and TRBJ2-4, with TRBD1 matching over 12 bases. The CDR3 consists of 14 residues. Trimming at V came to 4 bases and at J to 13 bases, leaving 8 bases not matched to a gene. Germline V gives CDR1 SGHDN, CDR2 FVKESK. CDR3 in DNA: TGTGCCAGCAGCCGGGACAGGGGGCCGAATCCACAGTACTTC. Amino acids: CASSRDRGPNPQYF.

The rearrangement uses TRBV19 and TRBJ1-1, with unresolved D. Germline CDR1 is LNHDA and CDR2 is SQIVND (reference sequence). V lost 3 bases to trimming and J lost 1 base, with 9 bases between them. The CDR3 runs 14 residues. CDR3 sequence reads: CASSIVSGNTEAFF. CDR3 sequence (DNA): TGTGCCAGTAGTATTGTTTCGGGGAACACTGAAGCTTTCTTT.